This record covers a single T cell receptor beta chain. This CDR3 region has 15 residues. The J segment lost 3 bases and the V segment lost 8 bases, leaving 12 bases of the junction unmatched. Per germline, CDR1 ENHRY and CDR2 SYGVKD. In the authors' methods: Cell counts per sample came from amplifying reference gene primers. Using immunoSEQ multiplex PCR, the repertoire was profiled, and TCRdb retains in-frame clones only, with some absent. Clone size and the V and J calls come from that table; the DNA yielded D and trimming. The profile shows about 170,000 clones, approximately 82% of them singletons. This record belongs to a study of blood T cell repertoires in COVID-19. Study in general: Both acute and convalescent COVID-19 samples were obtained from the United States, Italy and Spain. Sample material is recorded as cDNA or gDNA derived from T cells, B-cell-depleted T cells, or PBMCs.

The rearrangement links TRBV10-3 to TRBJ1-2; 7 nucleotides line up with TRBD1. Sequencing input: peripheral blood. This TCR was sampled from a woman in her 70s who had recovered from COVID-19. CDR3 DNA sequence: TGTGCCATCGGCCAGGGTGACAGGGAGGACTATGGCTACACCTTC. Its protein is CAIGQGDREDYGYTF.